A single sample gave rise to the 16 T cell receptor beta chains below, sequenced in a study of cytomegalovirus exposure and HLA in healthy donors. The PCR used 60 Vbeta and 13 Jbeta primers. Assay used: immunoSEQ multiplex PCR; TCRdb lists only in-frame clones, some missing. The sample lists approximately 160,000 clones; roughly 87% were seen once. Sequencing used PBMCs. These receptors were taken from a man aged 50 to 60 in good health and CMV-seropositive.

The rearrangement links TRBV6-1 to TRBJ2-7, with 12 bases aligning to TRBD2. CDR3 size: 15 residues. CDR1 is MNHNS and CDR2 is SASEGT in the germline V gene. V dropped 4 bases and J dropped 7; count of bases not matched to a gene: 8. The CDR3 region has the DNA TGTGCCAGCAGTGTACTAGCGGGGGGCGCGGGAGAGCAGTACTTC. Translating it yields CASSVLAGGAGEQYF.

The chain uses TRBV6-5 and TRBJ2-7; 8 bases map to TRBD1. The junction had 7 bases not matched to a gene; V was cut back by 6 bases and J by 0 bases. The CDR3 sequence is 15 residues long. Per germline, CDR1 MNHEY and CDR2 SVGAGI. CDR3 bases: TGTGCCAGCAGCACCAGGGGGCTAAGCTCCTACGAGCAGTACTTC. Protein sequence: CASSTRGLSSYEQYF.

The chain combines TRBV10-1 with TRBJ2-5; the D is unclear. Between the trimmed V and J ends, which lost 4 bases and 5 bases, there was a span of 11 bases. Germline assignment: CDR1 WNHNN and CDR2 SYGVQD (reference sequence). The CDR3 length is 13 residues. CDR3 bases: TGCGCCAGCAGTGTGGTAGCTGGGGAGACCCAGTACTTC. Protein sequence: CASSVVAGETQYF.

In DNA form, the CDR3 reads TGTGCCACCAGCAGAGATCGGGAATTATTTCAGCCCCAGCATTTT. As protein: CATSRDRELFQPQHF. The chain joins TRBV15 to TRBJ1-5; D gene unclear. In germline, CDR1 is LNHNV, CDR2 YYDKDF (reference sequence). Deletions cut 0 bases from V and 6 bases from J, with 12 bases between. The CDR3 spans 15 residues.

This clone was picked up a small number of times. The chain couples TRBV20-1 to TRBJ1-2, with D unresolved. The V gene lost 5 bases and the J gene lost 2 bases, with 6 bases spanning the gap. The CDR3 consists of 11 residues. The V gene's germline CDR1 is DFQATT and CDR2 SNEGSKA (reference sequence). CDR3 sequence: CSALGNYGYTF. In nucleotides, the CDR3 is TGCAGTGCTCTCGGGAACTATGGCTACACCTTC.

The chain has TRBV18 and TRBJ2-2; D remains unclear. The ends were cut back, 2 bases at V and 2 bases at J, with 9 bases in the middle. CDR1 KGHSH and CDR2 LQKENI come from the germline V gene. This CDR3 has 15 amino acids. CDR3: CASSPSVINTGELFF. The DNA for the CDR3 is TGTGCCAGCTCACCATCAGTTATAAACACCGGGGAGCTGTTTTTT.

This chain links TRBV28 with TRBJ2-7, with 7 bases that match TRBD2. Germline assignment: CDR1 MDHEN and CDR2 SYDVKM. This CDR3 has 13 amino acids. V gave up 4 bases and J gave up 3 bases; unmatched junction bases: 3. CDR3 nucleotides: TGTGCCAGCAGTTATGGGGGGGTCTACGAGCAGTACTTC. This codes for CASSYGGVYEQYF. The variable domain in full, with the rest retrieved from reference TRBV28 and TRBJ2-7, is DVKVTQSSRYLVKRTGEKVFLECVQDMDHENMFWYRQDPGLGLRLIYFSYDVKMKEKGDIPEGYSVSREKKERFSLILESASTNQTSMYLCASSYGGVYEQYFGPGTRLTVT.

This clone was observed a single time. The rearrangement links TRBV7-2 to TRBJ1-1; TRBD1 matches at 7 bases. The CDR3 runs to 15 residues. J lost 5 bases, V lost 2 bases, and 8 bases had no gene match. Germline V lookup: CDR1 SGHTA, CDR2 FQGNSA. The CDR3 is CASSLLRQGRTEAFF. The CDR3 DNA reads TGTGCCAGCAGCTTACTAAGACAGGGTCGGACTGAAGCTTTCTTT.

The CDR3 protein is CASSSWGEKQFF. The CDR3 DNA follows: TGTGCCAGCAGCTCCTGGGGGGAGAAGCAGTTCTTC. The rearrangement joins TRBV11-2 to TRBJ2-1; D might be TRBD2 (6 bases). Per germline, CDR1 SGHAT and CDR2 FQNNGV. Trimming took off 4 bases at V and 11 bases at J, with 12 bases between the two ends. CDR3 size: 12 residues.

A remark on this clone: Other DNA sequences from this sample encode an identical CDR3 as well. The chain has TRBV7-2 and TRBJ2-7; TRBD1 aligns across 8 bases. V was pared by 5 bases and J by 3 bases, with 6 bases of the junction left unmatched. Looked up from germline, CDR1 is SGHTA and CDR2 is FQGNSA. This CDR3 contains 14 residues. CDR3 amino acids: CASSPDRGSYEQYF. In DNA, the CDR3 is TGTGCCAGCAGCCCCGACAGGGGAAGCTACGAGCAGTACTTC.

The chain employs TRBV9 and TRBJ1-1; D possibly corresponds to TRBD1 (6 bases). Germline assignment: CDR1 SGDLS and CDR2 YYNGEE. The CDR3 contains 15 residues. The V end lost 3 bases, the J end lost 5 bases, and 17 bases lay between the germline ends. CDR3 amino acids: CASSATRGPWTEAFF. The CDR3 bases are TGTGCCAGCAGCGCGACCAGGGGCCCCTGGACTGAAGCTTTCTTT.

The genes are TRBV27 and TRBJ1-2; 7 bases agree with TRBD1. Trimming took 5 bases from V and 4 from J; bases not matched to a gene: 4. Germline assignment: CDR1 MNHEY and CDR2 SMNVEV (reference sequence). CDR3 length: 13 amino acids. Here the CDR3 DNA reads TGTGCCAGCAGTCGGGACAGTTCCTATGGCTACACCTTC. It is translated as CASSRDSSYGYTF.

This clone was seen more than once but under ten times. V usage is TRBV27 and J usage is TRBJ2-1, with 8 bases matching TRBD1. CDR1 and CDR2 from the germline V gene are MNHEY and SMNVEV (reference sequence). J gave up 5 bases and V 0 bases, and 12 bases lay outside the gene matches. The CDR3 loop spans 18 amino acids. The CDR3 is CASSLSDRRGLGDNEQFF. CDR3 sequence (DNA): TGTGCCAGCAGTTTATCCGACCGCAGGGGGCTGGGGGACAATGAGCAGTTCTTC.

The chain couples TRBV27 to TRBJ1-6; D possibly corresponds to TRBD1 (5 bases). The germline V and J ends were trimmed by 3 bases and 4 bases, with 7 bases remaining between them. The CDR3 consists of 14 residues. Germline V lookup: CDR1 MNHEY, CDR2 SMNVEV (reference sequence). The CDR3, as DNA: TGTGCCAGCAGTTTGACAGAATATAATTCACCCCTCCACTTT. It yields the protein CASSLTEYNSPLHF.

CDR3: CASSFAPDNTYNEQFF. Written as DNA, the CDR3 is TGTGCCAGCAGCTTTGCTCCCGACAATACCTACAATGAGCAGTTCTTC. The gene calls are TRBV7-3 and TRBJ2-1; D unclear. V was clipped by 3 bases and J by 2 bases, with 14 bases between them. The germline V gene has CDR1 SGHTA and CDR2 FQGTGA. CDR3 length: 16 residues.

The rearrangement joins TRBV28 to TRBJ1-3, with 10 bases lining up with TRBD1. The V gene's germline CDR1 is MDHEN and CDR2 SYDVKM. The CDR3 length is 17 residues. V was pared by 3 bases and J by 5 bases, with 10 bases of the junction left unmatched. In nucleotides, the CDR3 is TGTGCCAGCAGTTTGGTGCCGGGACAGGGGCCCCGAAACACCATATATTTT. This encodes CASSLVPGQGPRNTIYF.